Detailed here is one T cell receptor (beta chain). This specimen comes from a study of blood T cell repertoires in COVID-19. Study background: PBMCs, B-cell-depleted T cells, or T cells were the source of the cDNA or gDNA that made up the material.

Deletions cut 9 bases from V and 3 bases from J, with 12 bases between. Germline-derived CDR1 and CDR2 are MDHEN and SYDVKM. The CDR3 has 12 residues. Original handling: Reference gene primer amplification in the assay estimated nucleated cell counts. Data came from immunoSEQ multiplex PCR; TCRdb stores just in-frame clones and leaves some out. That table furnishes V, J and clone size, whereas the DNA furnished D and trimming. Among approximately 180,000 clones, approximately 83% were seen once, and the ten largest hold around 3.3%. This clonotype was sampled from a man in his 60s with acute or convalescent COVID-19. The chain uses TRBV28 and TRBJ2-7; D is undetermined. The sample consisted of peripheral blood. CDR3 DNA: TGTGCCAGTGCGATCCGAAACTACGAGCAGTACTTC. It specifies CASAIRNYEQYF.